The 14 T cell receptor beta chains in this list originate from one sample, sequenced in a study of cytomegalovirus exposure and HLA in healthy donors. Vbeta (60) and Jbeta (13) primers were used in the PCR. Libraries were prepared by immunoSEQ multiplex PCR; TCRdb keeps only in-frame clonotypes and omits some of them. The table has 150,000 to 160,000 clones, roughly 79% seen once; the top ten hold approximately 2.6%. Specimen: PBMCs. The source of these receptors is a man younger than 35 in good health and CMV-seronegative.

The J gene is TRBJ1-6, the V gene TRBV6-5; 10 nucleotides match TRBD1. The ends lost 4 bases at V and 10 bases at J; junction bases unmatched: 10. CDR3 length: 16 amino acids. CDR1 is MNHEY, CDR2 SVGAGI, per germline. This CDR3 reads CASSSQPGQGNSPLHF. CDR3 nucleotide sequence: TGTGCCAGCAGTTCCCAACCGGGACAGGGGAACTCACCCCTCCACTTT.

This clone was detected only once. The chain carries TRBV6-6 and TRBJ2-3, with D perhaps TRBD2 (5 bases). CDR3 size: 16 residues. V lost 0 bases and J lost 1, with 11 bases in between. Germline loops: CDR1 MNHNY, CDR2 SVGAGI (reference sequence). In nucleotides, the CDR3 is TGTGCCAGCAGTTACTCGAGGGTGGTGGGCACAGATACGCAGTATTTT. Translation gives CASSYSRVVGTDTQYF.

This chain uses TRBV2 with TRBJ2-3; 13 bases map to TRBD2. Germline CDR1 reads SNHLY; CDR2 reads FYNNEI. Trimming at V came to 5 bases and at J to 4 bases, leaving 6 bases not matched to a gene. This CDR3 is built from 16 residues. This chain's CDR3 is CASSLGLAGRADTQYF. Written as DNA, the CDR3 is TGTGCCAGCAGTCTGGGACTAGCGGGGAGGGCAGATACGCAGTATTTT. Full variable domain (rest looked up from reference TRBV2 and TRBJ2-3): EPEVTQTPSHQVTQMGQEVILRCVPISNHLYFYWYRQILGQKVEFLVSFYNNEISEKSEIFDDQFSVERPDGSNFTLKIRSTKLEDSAMYFCASSLGLAGRADTQYFGPGTRLTVL.

This clone turned up a few times. The chain couples TRBV6-5 to TRBJ1-1; D uncertain. Germline lookup yields CDR1 MNHEY and CDR2 SVGAGI. The CDR3 spans 14 residues. V was trimmed by 2 bases and J by 4 bases, leaving 11 bases between them. CDR3 sequence: CASSYAGTATEAFF. The DNA of the CDR3 is TGTGCCAGCAGTTACGCGGGAACGGCCACTGAAGCTTTCTTT.

Turning to this clone: One end of the junction varies from germline; a read error may be responsible. This rearrangement joins TRBV7-9 to TRBJ2-1, with 9 bases identical to TRBD1. Germline V gives CDR1 SEHNR, CDR2 FQNEAQ (reference sequence). The CDR3 contains 16 residues. The CDR3 loop is CSSSPTGTGIYNEQFF. DNA for the CDR3: TGTTCCAGCAGTCCTACCGGGACAGGGATTTACAATGAGCAGTTCTTC. Complete variable domain (other parts from reference TRBV7-9 and TRBJ2-1): DTGVSQNPRHKITKRGQNVTFRCDPISEHNRLYWYRQTLGQGPEFLTYFQNEAQLEKSRLLSDRFSAERPKGSFSTLEIQRTEQGDSAMYLCSSSPTGTGIYNEQFFGPGTRLTVL.

The chain uses TRBV13 and TRBJ2-3; 7 nucleotides line up with TRBD2. Germline V CDR1 and CDR2: PRHDT, FYEKMQ (reference sequence). The CDR3 sequence is 17 residues long. V lost 5 bases and J lost 0; bases outside the gene matches: 11. This CDR3 reads CASSPSGGGPSTDTQYF. In nucleotides, the CDR3 is TGTGCCAGCAGCCCCTCTGGCGGGGGACCTAGCACAGATACGCAGTATTTT. Filled out from reference TRBV13 and TRBJ2-3, the complete variable domain reads AAGVIQSPRHLIKEKRETATLKCYPIPRHDTVYWYQQGPGQDPQFLISFYEKMQSDKGSIPDRFSAQQFSDYHSELNMSSLELGDSALYFCASSPSGGGPSTDTQYFGPGTRLTVL.

This clone came up a few times. The DNA for the CDR3 is TGCGCCAGCAGCTTCCCCCAGGGTGAAGCTTTCTTT. Translation: CASSFPQGEAFF. V usage is TRBV5-1 and J usage is TRBJ1-1, with D possibly matching TRBD1 (5 bases). Per the germline V gene, CDR1 is SGHRS and CDR2 is YFSETQ. This CDR3 comprises 12 residues. The V end lost 2 bases, the J end lost 7 bases, and 9 bases lay between the germline ends.

This chain uses TRBV10-3 with TRBJ2-1; 9 nucleotides match TRBD1. Germline-derived CDR1 and CDR2 are ENHRY and SYGVKD. This CDR3 spans 15 amino acids. Trimming took 4 bases from V and 1 from J; bases not matched to a gene: 2. CDR3 DNA sequence: TGTGCCATCAGTGGGACAGGGGAATCCTACAATGAGCAGTTCTTC. It encodes CAISGTGESYNEQFF.

This rearrangement joins TRBV7-9 to TRBJ1-3, with D possibly being TRBD1 (5 bases). This CDR3 contains 16 residues. Germline CDR1 is SEHNR and CDR2 is FQNEAQ (reference sequence). V shed 4 bases and J shed 6 bases, with 19 bases lying between them. The CDR3: CASSSSGLWGVNTIYF. CDR3 nucleotides: TGTGCCAGCAGCTCCTCGGGCCTATGGGGGGTAAACACCATATATTTT.

The genes are TRBV16 and TRBJ1-1; D is possibly TRBD1 (5 bases). V gave up 10 bases and J gave up 4 bases, with 16 bases separating them. Looked up from germline, CDR1 is KGHSY and CDR2 is FQNENV. The CDR3 runs to 13 residues. Here the CDR3 DNA reads TGTGCCAACTCCGGGGGTGTCCCCACTGAAGCTTTCTTT. It codes for CANSGGVPTEAFF.

J is TRBJ2-3 and V is TRBV5-8; 11 bases are a match to TRBD2. The V and J ends lost 4 bases and 5 bases, in that order; junction bases with no gene match: 6. The CDR3 extends over 15 amino acids. Germline CDR1 and CDR2: SGHTS and YDEGEE. CDR3 sequence reads: CASSRGLAVGDTQYF. CDR3 sequence (DNA): TGTGCCAGCAGCCGGGGACTAGCGGTGGGAGATACGCAGTATTTT.

The V gene is TRBV19, the J gene TRBJ2-3; tentatively, D is TRBD2 (6 bases). V was trimmed by 6 bases and J by 1 base, leaving 17 bases between them. CDR3 length equals 16 residues. CDR1 and CDR2 from the germline V gene are LNHDA and SQIVND (reference sequence). The DNA of the CDR3 is TGTGCCAGTAGGCCCCTAGCGTTCCAGGGCACAGATACGCAGTATTTT. Its protein is CASRPLAFQGTDTQYF.

The rearrangement joins TRBV27 to TRBJ2-3; D is unresolved. Trimming stripped 4 bases from V and 7 bases from J, with 9 bases between. Germline V CDR1 and CDR2: MNHEY, SMNVEV (reference sequence). This CDR3 comprises 12 residues. CDR3 amino acids: CASSSAGHTQYF. DNA of the CDR3: TGTGCCAGCAGTTCTGCAGGTCATACGCAGTATTTT.

As regards this clone: The junction does not match germline at one end; this may be a read error. This chain uses TRBV7-9 with TRBJ1-5; 9 bases match TRBD1. This CDR3 region has 19 residues. Per germline, CDR1 SEHNR and CDR2 FQNEAQ (reference sequence). CDR3 in amino acids: CANSSSRDRVIGSNQPQHF. DNA of the CDR3: TGTGCCAACAGCTCCTCCCGGGACAGGGTAATCGGAAGCAATCAGCCCCAGCATTTT.